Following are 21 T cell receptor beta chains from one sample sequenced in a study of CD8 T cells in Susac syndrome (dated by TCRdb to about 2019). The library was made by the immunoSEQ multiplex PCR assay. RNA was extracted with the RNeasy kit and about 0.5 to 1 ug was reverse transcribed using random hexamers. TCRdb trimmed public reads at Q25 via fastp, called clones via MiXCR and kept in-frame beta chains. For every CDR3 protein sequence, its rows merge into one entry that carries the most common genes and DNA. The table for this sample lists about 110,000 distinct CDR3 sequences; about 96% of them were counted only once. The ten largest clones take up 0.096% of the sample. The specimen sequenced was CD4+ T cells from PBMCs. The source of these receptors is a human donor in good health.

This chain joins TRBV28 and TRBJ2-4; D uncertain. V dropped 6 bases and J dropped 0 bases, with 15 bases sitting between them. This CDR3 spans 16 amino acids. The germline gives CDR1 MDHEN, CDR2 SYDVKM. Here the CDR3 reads CASSLPGQEAKNIQYF. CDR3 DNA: TGTGCCAGCAGCCTTCCAGGCCAGGAAGCCAAAAACATTCAGTACTTC.

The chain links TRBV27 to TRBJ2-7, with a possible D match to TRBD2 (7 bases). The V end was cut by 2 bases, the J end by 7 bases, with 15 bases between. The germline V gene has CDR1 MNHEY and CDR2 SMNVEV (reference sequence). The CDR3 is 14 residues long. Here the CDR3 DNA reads TGTGCCAGCAGTTTAGCGGGGGCCCGGGGTGAGCAGTACTTC. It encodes CASSLAGARGEQYF.

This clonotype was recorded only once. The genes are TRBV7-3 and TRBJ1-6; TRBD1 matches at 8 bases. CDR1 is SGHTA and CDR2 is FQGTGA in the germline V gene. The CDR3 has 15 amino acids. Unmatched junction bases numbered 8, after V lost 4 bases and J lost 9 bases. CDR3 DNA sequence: TGTGCCAGCAGCTCCGGACAGGGAAGGAGTTCACCCCTCCACTTT. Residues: CASSSGQGRSSPLHF.

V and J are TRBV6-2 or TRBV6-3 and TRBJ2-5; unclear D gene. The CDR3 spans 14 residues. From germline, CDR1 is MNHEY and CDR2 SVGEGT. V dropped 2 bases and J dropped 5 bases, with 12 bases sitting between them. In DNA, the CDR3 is TGTGCCAGCAGTTACGGTGACAATAGGGAGACCCAGTACTTC. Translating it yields CASSYGDNRETQYF.

The CDR3 bases are TGTGCCAGCATCTTGGACAGGGGGCACTCACCCCTCCACTTT. Encoded protein: CASILDRGHSPLHF. The J gene is TRBJ1-6, the V gene TRBV2; 11 bases are a match to TRBD1. Germline CDR1 and CDR2: SNHLY and FYNNEI. With 7 bases clipped from V and 10 bases from J, the junction kept 6 bases outside the gene matches. This CDR3 has 14 residues.

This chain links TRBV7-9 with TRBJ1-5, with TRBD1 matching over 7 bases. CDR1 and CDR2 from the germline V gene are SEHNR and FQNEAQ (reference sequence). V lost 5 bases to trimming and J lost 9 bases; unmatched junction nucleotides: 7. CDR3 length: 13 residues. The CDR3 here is CASSPDRDAPQHF. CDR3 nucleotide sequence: TGTGCCAGCAGCCCCGACAGGGACGCGCCCCAGCATTTT. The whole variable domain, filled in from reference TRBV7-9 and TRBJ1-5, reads DTGVSQNPRHKITKRGQNVTFRCDPISEHNRLYWYRQTLGQGPEFLTYFQNEAQLEKSRLLSDRFSAERPKGSFSTLEIQRTEQGDSAMYLCASSPDRDAPQHFGDGTRLSIL.

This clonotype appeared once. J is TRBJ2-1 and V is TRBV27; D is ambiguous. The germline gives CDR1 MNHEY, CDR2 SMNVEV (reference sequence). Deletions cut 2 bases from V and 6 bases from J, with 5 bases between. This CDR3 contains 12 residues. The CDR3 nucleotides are TGTGCCAGCAGTTTACGGTCCAATGAGCAGTTCTTC. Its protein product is CASSLRSNEQFF.

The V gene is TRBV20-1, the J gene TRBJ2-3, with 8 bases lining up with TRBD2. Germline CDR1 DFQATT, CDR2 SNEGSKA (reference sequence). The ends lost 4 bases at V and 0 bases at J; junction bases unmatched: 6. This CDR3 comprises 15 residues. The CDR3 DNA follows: TGCAGTGCTACCCCAGCGGGAGCTAGCACAGATACGCAGTATTTT. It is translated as CSATPAGASTDTQYF.

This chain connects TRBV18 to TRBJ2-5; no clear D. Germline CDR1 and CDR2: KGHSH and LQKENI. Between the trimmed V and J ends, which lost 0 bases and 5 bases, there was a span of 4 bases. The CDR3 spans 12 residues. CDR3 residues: CASSPPLETQYF. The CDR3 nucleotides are TGTGCCAGCTCACCACCCCTTGAGACCCAGTACTTC.

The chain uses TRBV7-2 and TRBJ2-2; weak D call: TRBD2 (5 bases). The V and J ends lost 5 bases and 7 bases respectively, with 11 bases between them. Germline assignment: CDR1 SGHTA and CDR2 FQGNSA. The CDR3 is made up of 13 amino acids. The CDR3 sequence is CASSPNGNGELFF. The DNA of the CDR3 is TGTGCCAGCAGCCCAAACGGGAACGGGGAGCTGTTTTTT.

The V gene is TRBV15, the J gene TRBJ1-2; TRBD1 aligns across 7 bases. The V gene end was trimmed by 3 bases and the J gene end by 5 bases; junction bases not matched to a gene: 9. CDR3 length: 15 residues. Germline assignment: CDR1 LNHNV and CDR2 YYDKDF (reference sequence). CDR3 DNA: TGTGCCACCAGCAGGGAGACAGGGCTAGGATATGGCTACACCTTC. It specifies CATSRETGLGYGYTF.

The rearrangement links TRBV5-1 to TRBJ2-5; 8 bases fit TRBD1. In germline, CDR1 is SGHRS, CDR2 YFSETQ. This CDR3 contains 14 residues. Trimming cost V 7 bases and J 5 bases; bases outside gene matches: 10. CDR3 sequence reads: CASQTGAVMETQYF. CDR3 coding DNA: TGCGCCAGCCAGACAGGGGCCGTGATGGAGACCCAGTACTTC.

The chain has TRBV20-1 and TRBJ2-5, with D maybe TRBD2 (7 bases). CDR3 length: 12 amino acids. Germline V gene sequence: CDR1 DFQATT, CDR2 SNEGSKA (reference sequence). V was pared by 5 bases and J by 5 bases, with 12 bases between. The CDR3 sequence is CSAVRGGETQYF. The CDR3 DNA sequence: TGCAGTGCTGTCAGGGGAGGGGAGACCCAGTACTTC.

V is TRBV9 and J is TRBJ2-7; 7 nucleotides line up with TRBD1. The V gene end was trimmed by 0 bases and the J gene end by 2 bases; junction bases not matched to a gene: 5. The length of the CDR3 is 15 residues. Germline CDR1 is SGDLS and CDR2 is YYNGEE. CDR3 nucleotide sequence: TGTGCCAGCAGCGTAGGAACAGGGGACCCCTACGAGCAGTACTTC. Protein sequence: CASSVGTGDPYEQYF.

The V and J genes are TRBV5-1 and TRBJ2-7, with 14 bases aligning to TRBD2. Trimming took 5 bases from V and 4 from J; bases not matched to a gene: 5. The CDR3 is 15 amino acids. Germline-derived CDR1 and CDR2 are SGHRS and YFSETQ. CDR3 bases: TGCGCCAGCAGACCCGGACTAGCGGGAGGATACGAGCAGTACTTC. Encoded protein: CASRPGLAGGYEQYF.

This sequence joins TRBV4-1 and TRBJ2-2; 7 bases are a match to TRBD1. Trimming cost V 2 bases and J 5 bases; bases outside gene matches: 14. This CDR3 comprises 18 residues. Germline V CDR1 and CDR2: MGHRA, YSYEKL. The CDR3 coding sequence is TGCGCCAGCAGCCAACCCCTCGCAACAGGGGTTGATACCGGGGAGCTGTTTTTT. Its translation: CASSQPLATGVDTGELFF.

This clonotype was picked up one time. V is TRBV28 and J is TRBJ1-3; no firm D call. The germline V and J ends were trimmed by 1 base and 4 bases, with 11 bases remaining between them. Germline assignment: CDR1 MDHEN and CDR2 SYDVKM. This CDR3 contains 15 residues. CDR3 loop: CASSLSNIQGNTIYF. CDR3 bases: TGTGCCAGCAGTTTATCCAATATCCAGGGAAACACCATATATTTT.

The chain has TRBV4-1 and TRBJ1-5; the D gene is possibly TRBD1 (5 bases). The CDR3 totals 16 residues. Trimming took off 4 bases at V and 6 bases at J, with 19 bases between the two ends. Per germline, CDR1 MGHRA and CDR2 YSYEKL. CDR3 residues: CASSLFNTGEGQPQHF. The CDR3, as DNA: TGCGCCAGCAGCCTATTTAACACGGGGGAGGGTCAGCCCCAGCATTTT.

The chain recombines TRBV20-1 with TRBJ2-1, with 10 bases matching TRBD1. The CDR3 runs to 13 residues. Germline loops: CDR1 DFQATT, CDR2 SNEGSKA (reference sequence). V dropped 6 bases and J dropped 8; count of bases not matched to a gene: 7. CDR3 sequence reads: CSARQGAKDEQFF. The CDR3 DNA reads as TGCAGTGCACGACAGGGGGCTAAAGATGAGCAGTTCTTC.

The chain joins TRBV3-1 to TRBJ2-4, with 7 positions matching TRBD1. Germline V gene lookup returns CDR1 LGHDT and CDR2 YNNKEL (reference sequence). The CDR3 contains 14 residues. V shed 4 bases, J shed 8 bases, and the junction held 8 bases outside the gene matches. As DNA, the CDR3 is TGTGCCAGCAGCCCCGGACAGGCTGGGTACATTCAGTACTTC. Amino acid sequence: CASSPGQAGYIQYF. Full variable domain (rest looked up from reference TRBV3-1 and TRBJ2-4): DTAVSQTPKYLVTQMGNDKSIKCEQNLGHDTMYWYKQDSKKFLKIMFSYNNKELIINETVPNRFSPKSPDKAHLNLHINSLELGDSAVYFCASSPGQAGYIQYFGAGTRLSVL.

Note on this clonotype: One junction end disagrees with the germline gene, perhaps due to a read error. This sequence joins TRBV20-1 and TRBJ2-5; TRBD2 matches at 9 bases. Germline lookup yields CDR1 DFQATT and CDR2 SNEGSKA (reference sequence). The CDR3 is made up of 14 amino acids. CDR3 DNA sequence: TGCAGTGCGGGGTTTAGCGGGGGCCAAGGGACCCAGTACTTC. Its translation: CSAGFSGGQGTQYF.